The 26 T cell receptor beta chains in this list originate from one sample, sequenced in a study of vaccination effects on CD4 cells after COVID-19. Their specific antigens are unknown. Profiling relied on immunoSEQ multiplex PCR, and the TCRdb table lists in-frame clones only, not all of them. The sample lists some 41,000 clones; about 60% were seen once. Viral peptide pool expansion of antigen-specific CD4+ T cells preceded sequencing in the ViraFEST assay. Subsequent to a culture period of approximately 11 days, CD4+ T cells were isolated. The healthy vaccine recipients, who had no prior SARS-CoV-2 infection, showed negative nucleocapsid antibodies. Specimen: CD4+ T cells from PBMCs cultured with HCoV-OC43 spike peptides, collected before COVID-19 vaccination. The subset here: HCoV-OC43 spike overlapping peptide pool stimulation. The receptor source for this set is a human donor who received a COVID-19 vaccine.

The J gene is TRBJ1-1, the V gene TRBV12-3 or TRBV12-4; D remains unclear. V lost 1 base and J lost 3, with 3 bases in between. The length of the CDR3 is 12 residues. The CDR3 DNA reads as TGTGCCAGCAGTTTAGGGTACACTGAAGCTTTCTTT. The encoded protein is CASSLGYTEAFF.

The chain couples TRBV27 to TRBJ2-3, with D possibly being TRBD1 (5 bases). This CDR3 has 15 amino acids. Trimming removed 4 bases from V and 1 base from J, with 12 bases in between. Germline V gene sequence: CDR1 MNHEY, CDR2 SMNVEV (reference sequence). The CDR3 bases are TGTGCCAGCAGTTCACAGGCGGTACGCACAGATACGCAGTATTTT. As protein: CASSSQAVRTDTQYF.

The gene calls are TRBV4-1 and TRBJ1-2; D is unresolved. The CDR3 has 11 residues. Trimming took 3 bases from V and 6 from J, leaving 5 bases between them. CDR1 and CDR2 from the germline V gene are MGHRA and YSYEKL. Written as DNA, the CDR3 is TGCGCCAGCAGCCACCTTCATGGCTACACCTTC. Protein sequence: CASSHLHGYTF.

In DNA, the CDR3 is TGTGCCAGCAGTTACTCATTTAGCGGCTCCTACAATGAGCAGTTCTTC. This translates into CASSYSFSGSYNEQFF. The gene calls are TRBV6-5 and TRBJ2-1; D may be TRBD2 (6 bases). Trimming removed 0 bases at V and 0 bases at J, with 9 bases between. From germline, CDR1 is MNHEY and CDR2 SVGAGI. The CDR3 contains 16 residues.

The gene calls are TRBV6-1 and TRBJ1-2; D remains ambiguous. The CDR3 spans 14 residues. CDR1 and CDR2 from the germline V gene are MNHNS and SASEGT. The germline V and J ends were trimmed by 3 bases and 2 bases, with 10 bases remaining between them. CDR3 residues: CASSDRGSNYGYTF. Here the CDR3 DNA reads TGTGCCAGCAGTGACCGCGGCAGCAACTATGGCTACACCTTC.

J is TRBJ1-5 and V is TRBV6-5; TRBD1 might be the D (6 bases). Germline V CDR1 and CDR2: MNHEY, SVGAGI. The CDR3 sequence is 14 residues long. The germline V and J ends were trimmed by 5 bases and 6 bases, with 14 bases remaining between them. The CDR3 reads CASSRDTVSQPQHF. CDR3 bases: TGTGCCAGCAGTCGGGACACAGTTTCTCAGCCCCAGCATTTT.

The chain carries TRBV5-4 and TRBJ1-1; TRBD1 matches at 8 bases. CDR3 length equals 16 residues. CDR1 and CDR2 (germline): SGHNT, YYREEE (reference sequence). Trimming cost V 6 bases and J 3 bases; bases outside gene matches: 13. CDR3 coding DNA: TGTGCCAGCACTCTGGCGCTAGGACAGGGTTACACTGAAGCTTTCTTT. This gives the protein CASTLALGQGYTEAFF. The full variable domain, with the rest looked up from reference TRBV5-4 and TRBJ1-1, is ETGVTQSPTHLIKTRGQQVTLRCSSQSGHNTVSWYQQALGQGPQFIFQYYREEENGRGNFPPRFSGLQFPNYSSELNVNALELDDSALYLCASTLALGQGYTEAFFGQGTRLTVV.

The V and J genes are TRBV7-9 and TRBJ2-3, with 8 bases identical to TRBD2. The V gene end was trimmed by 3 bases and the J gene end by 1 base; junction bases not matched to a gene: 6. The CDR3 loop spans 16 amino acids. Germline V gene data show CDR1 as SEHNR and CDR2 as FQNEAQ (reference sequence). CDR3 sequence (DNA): TGTGCCAGCAGCTTGGTTATACTAGCGGGCACAGATACGCAGTATTTT. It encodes CASSLVILAGTDTQYF.

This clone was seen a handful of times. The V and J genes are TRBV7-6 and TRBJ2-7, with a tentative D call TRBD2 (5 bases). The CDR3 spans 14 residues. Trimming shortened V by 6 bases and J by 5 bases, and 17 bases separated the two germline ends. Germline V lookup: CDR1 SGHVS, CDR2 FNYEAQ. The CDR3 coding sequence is TGTGCCAGCAGTTCCGAGGCTAGCACGCACGAGCAGTACTTC. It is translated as CASSSEASTHEQYF.

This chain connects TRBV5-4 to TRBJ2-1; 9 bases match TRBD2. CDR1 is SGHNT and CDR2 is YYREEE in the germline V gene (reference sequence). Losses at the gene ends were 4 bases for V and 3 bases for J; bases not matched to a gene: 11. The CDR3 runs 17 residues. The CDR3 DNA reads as TGTGCCAGCAGCCCGCGGGGGTCTAGCGGGGTCTACAATGAGCAGTTCTTC. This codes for CASSPRGSSGVYNEQFF.

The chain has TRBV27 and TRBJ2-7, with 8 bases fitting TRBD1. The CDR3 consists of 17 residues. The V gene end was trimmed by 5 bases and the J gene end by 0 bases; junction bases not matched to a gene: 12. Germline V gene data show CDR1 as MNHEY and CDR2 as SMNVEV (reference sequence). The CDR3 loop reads CASSLESPGQDSYEQYF. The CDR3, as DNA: TGTGCCAGCAGTCTTGAATCACCGGGACAGGACTCCTACGAGCAGTACTTC.

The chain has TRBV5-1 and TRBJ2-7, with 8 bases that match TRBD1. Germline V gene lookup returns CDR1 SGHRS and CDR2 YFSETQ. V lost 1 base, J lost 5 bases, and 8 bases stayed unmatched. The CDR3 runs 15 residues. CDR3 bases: TGCGCCAGCAGCTTGAGGTATGACAGGGGCGACGAGCAGTACTTC. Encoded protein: CASSLRYDRGDEQYF.

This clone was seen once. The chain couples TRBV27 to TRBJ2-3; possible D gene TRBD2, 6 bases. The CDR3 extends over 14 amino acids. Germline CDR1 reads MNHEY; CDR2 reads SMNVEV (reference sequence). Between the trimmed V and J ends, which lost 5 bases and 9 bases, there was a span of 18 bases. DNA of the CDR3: TGTGCCAGCAGTCCCCGCCCCTTCGCGGGAACGCAGTATTTT. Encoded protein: CASSPRPFAGTQYF.

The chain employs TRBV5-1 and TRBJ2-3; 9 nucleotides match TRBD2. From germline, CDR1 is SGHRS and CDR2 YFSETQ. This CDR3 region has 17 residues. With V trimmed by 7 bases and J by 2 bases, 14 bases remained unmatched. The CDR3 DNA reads TGCGCCAGCCGCAGTCCGGAGAGCGGGGGGATCACAGATACGCAGTATTTT. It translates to CASRSPESGGITDTQYF. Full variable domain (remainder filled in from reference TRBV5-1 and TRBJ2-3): KAGVTQTPRYLIKTRGQQVTLSCSPISGHRSVSWYQQTPGQGLQFLFEYFSETQRNKGNFPGRFSGRQFSNSRSEMNVSTLELGDSALYLCASRSPESGGITDTQYFGPGTRLTVL.

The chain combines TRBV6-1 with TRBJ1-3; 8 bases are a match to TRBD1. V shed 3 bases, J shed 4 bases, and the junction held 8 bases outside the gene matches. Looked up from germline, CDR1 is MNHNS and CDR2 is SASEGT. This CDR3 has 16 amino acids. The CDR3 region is CASSDQGARLGNTIYF. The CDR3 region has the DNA TGTGCCAGCAGTGATCAGGGGGCGCGTCTCGGAAACACCATATATTTT.

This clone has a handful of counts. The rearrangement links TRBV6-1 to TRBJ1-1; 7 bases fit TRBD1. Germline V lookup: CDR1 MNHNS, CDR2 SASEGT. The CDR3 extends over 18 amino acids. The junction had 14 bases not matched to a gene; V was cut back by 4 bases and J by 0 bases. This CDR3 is CASSAKGALRSLNTEAFF. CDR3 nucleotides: TGTGCCAGCAGTGCCAAGGGGGCGCTCCGGTCTCTGAACACTGAAGCTTTCTTT.

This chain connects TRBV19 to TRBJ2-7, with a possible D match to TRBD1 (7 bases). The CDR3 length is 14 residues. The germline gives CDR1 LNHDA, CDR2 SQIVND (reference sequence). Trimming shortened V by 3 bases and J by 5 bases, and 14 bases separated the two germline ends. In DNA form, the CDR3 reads TGTGCCAGTAGTATCCAGGGGGGAGTCGACGAGCAGTACTTC. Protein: CASSIQGGVDEQYF.

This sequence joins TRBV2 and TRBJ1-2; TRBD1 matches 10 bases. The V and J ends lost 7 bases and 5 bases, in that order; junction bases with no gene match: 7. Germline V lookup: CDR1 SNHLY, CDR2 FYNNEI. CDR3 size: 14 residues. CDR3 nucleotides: TGTGCCAGCAAGCCAGGACAGGGGGGATATGGCTACACCTTC. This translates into CASKPGQGGYGYTF.

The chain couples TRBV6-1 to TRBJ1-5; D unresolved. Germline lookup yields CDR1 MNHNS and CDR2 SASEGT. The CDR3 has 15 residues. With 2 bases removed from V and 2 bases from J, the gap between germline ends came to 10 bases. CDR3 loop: CASSELGIGNQPQHF. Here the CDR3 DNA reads TGTGCCAGCAGTGAACTGGGAATAGGCAATCAGCCCCAGCATTTT.

The CDR3 DNA is TGTGCCATCACCCGGACAGGGGGCGGCACCGGGGAGCTGTTTTTT. It yields the protein CAITRTGGGTGELFF. The chain uses TRBV10-3 and TRBJ2-2; 11 bases line up with TRBD1. V dropped 7 bases and J dropped 4; count of bases not matched to a gene: 5. Germline CDR1 and CDR2: ENHRY and SYGVKD. CDR3 length: 15 amino acids.

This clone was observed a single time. The CDR3, as DNA: TGTGCCACCAGTGGAAGCGGGAGAGCCAATGAGCAGTTCTTC. Translation: CATSGSGRANEQFF. The V call is TRBV24-1, the J call TRBJ2-1; 8 bases are a match to TRBD2. V was pared by 5 bases and J by 6 bases, with 5 bases of the junction left unmatched. From germline, CDR1 is KGHDR and CDR2 SFDVKD. This CDR3 region has 14 residues.

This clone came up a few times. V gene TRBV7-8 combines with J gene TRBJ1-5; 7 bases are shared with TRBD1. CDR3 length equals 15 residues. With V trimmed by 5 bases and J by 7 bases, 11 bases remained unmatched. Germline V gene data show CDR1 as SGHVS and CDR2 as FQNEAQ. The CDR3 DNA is TGTGCCAGCAGCCCCTTAAATCCAGGGGGACAGCCCCAGCATTTT. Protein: CASSPLNPGGQPQHF.

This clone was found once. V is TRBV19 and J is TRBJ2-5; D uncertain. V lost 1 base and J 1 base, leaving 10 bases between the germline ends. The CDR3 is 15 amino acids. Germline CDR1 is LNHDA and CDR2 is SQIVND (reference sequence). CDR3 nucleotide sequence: TGTGCCAGTAGTATAGGTCCAGTCCCCCAAGAGACCCAGTACTTC. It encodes CASSIGPVPQETQYF. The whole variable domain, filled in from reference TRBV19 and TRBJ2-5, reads DGGITQSPKYLFRKEGQNVTLSCEQNLNHDAMYWYRQDPGQGLRLIYYSQIVNDFQKGDIAEGYSVSREKKESFPLTVTSAQKNPTAFYLCASSIGPVPQETQYFGPGTRLLVL.

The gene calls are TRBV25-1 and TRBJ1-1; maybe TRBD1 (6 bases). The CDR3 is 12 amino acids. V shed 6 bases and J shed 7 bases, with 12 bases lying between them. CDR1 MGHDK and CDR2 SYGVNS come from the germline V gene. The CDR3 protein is CASSNLQGEAFF. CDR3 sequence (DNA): TGTGCCAGCAGCAACCTACAGGGTGAAGCTTTCTTT.

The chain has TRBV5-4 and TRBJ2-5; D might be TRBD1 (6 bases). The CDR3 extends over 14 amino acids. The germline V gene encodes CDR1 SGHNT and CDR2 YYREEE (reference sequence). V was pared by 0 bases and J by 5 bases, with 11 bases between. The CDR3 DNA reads TGTGCCAGCAGCTTGGACAGGGCAGTCGAGACCCAGTACTTC. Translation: CASSLDRAVETQYF.

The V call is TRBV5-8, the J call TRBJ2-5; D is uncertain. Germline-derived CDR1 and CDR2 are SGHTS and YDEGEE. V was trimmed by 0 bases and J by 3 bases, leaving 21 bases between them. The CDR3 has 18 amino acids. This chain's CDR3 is CASSLAGGFGQFKETQYF. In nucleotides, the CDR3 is TGTGCCAGCAGCTTGGCCGGTGGGTTTGGTCAGTTTAAAGAGACCCAGTACTTC.